This T cell receptor beta chain was sequenced during a study of T cell repertoires in cytomegalovirus infection (dated by TCRdb to between 2019 and 2020). For the study in its entirety: The HLA type of each donor mattered for the analysis, because public TCR beta signatures pointed to carriage of CMV infection along with the matching HLA type. Overall study results and their limits: Cumulative frequency of public TCR beta family members discriminated carriers of CMV infection plus the relevant HLA type in this cohort and an independent 352-donor cohort. In the ex vivo response, HLA-C-restricted CMV-specific TCR beta clonotypes were dominant, and in two of eight donors the single most frequent clonotype came from this HLA-C-restricted group.

Sequencing took place on an Illumina HiSeq 1500. Through fastp at Q25 and MiXCR, TCRdb rebuilt clones from the public reads, retaining in-frame beta chains. Each entry merges the rows of one CDR3 protein and shows their most common DNA and genes. The sample has 350,000 to 550,000 distinct CDR3 sequences on record, approximately 31% of them singletons. The top ten constitute 12% to 15% of the sample. This clonotype was counted many times. Its antigen is still unknown. No base qualities exist here, and no much larger clone lies one base off it. The germline V end is reduced by 1 base and the J end by 6 bases; junction bases left unmatched: 5. The germline V gene yields SGHVS for CDR1 and FQNEAQ for CDR2. There are 16 amino acids in the CDR3, from cysteine to phenylalanine inclusive. The kept DNA is CDR3 alone, 48 bases in frame from the first base.

Material: PBMCs. Here the chain combines TRBV7-8 and TRBJ2-3, and TRBD2 aligns with 12 junction nucleotides. This TCR was sampled from a human donor in good health (CMV status not recorded). Some clones in this sample may be carry-over from other donors' samples. The bases read TGTGCCAGCAGCTTAGAACCTAGCGGGGGGGCGGATACGCAGTATTTT. This translates into CASSLEPSGGADTQYF.